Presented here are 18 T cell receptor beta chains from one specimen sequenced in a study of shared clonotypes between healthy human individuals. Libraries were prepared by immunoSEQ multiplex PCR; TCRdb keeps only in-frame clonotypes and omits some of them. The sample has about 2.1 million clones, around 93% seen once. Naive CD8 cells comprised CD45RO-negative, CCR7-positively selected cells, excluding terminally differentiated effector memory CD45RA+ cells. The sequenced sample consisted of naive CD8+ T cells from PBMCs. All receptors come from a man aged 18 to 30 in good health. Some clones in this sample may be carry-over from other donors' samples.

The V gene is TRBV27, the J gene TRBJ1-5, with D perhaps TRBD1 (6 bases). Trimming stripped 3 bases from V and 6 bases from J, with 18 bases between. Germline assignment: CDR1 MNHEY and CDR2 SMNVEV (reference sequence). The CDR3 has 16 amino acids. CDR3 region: CASSFGGPGISQPQHF. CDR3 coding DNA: TGTGCCAGCAGTTTTGGGGGGCCAGGAATTTCTCAGCCCCAGCATTTT.

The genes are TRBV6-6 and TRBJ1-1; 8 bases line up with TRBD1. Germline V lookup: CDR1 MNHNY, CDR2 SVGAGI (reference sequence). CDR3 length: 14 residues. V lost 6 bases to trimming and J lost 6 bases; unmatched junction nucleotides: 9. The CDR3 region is CASSPDRGPPEAFF. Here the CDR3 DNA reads TGTGCCAGCAGCCCCGACAGGGGTCCCCCTGAAGCTTTCTTT.

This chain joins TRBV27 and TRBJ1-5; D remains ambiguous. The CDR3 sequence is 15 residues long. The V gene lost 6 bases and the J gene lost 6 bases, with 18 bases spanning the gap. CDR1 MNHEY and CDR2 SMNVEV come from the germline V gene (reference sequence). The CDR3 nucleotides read TGTGCCAGCAGCATGTCGGGCTTTTGGGGTCAGCCCCAGCATTTT. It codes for CASSMSGFWGQPQHF.

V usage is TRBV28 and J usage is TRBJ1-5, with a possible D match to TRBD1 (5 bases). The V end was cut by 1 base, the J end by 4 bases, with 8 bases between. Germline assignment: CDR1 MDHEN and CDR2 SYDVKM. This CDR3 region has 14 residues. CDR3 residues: CASSLSGINQPQHF. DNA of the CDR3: TGTGCCAGCAGTTTATCAGGGATTAATCAGCCCCAGCATTTT.

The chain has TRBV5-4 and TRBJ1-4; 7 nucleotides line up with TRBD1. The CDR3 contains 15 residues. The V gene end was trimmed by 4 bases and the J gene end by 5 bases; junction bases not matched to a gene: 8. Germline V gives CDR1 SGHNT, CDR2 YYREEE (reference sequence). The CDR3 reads CASSLNRDRNEKLFF. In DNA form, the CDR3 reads TGTGCCAGCAGCCTAAACCGGGACAGAAATGAAAAACTGTTTTTT.

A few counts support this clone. As DNA, the CDR3 is TGCGCCAGCAGCCCCTACTCGACAGGGACTGAAGCTTTCTTT. It specifies CASSPYSTGTEAFF. J is TRBJ1-1 and V is TRBV4-1, with 7 bases identical to TRBD1. Germline loops: CDR1 MGHRA, CDR2 YSYEKL. The CDR3 extends over 14 amino acids. Trimming removed 4 bases from V and 5 bases from J; junction bases left unmatched: 7.

This chain's CDR3 is CSVVASGTSTDTQYF. The DNA of the CDR3 is TGCAGCGTTGTGGCTAGCGGCACTAGCACAGATACGCAGTATTTT. The chain has TRBV29-1 and TRBJ2-3; 7 nucleotides agree with TRBD2. The trim removed 4 bases at V and 0 bases at J, leaving 7 bases unmatched. Looked up from germline, CDR1 is SQVTM and CDR2 is ANQGSEA. The CDR3 loop spans 15 amino acids.

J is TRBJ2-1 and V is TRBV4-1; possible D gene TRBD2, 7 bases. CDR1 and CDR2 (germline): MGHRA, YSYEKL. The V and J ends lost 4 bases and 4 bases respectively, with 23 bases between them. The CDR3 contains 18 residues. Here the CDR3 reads CASSRKAAGAIGYNEQFF. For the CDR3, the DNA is TGCGCCAGCAGCCGGAAGGCGGCGGGGGCCATCGGGTACAATGAGCAGTTCTTC.

The CDR3 coding sequence is TGTGCCAGCAGTTTATGGCGGGGACAGGCAAGGCCCGGAAACACCATATATTTT. Translating gives CASSLWRGQARPGNTIYF. The chain carries TRBV28 and TRBJ1-3; 8 bases are shared with TRBD1. The CDR3 runs to 18 residues. Germline V gene data show CDR1 as MDHEN and CDR2 as SYDVKM. The ends lost 0 bases at V and 4 bases at J; junction bases unmatched: 11. Using reference TRBV28 and TRBJ1-3 for the parts outside the CDR3, the full variable domain is DVKVTQSSRYLVKRTGEKVFLECVQDMDHENMFWYRQDPGLGLRLIYFSYDVKMKEKGDIPEGYSVSREKKERFSLILESASTNQTSMYLCASSLWRGQARPGNTIYFGEGSWLTVV.

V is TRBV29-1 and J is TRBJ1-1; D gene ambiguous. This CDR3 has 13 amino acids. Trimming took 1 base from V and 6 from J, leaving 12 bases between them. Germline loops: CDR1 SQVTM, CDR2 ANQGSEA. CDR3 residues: CSVEVGRLAEAFF. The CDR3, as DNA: TGCAGCGTTGAAGTAGGGAGGTTGGCTGAAGCTTTCTTT.

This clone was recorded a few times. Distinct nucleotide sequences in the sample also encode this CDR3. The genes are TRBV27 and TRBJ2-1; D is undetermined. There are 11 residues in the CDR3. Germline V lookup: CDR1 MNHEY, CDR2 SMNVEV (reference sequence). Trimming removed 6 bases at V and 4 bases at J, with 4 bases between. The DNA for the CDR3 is TGTGCCAGCAGCCGATACAATGAGCAGTTCTTC. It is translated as CASSRYNEQFF.

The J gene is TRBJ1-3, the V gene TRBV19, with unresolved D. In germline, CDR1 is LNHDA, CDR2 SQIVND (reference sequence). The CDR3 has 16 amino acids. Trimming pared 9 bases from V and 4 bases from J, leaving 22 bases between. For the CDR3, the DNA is TGTGCCAGCCGCCCACGTCCCGGGCCGGTAGGAAACACCATATATTTT. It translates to CASRPRPGPVGNTIYF.

This chain's CDR3 is CASSTYQGIQETQYF. Written as DNA, the CDR3 is TGTGCCAGCAGCACTTACCAGGGGATCCAAGAGACCCAGTACTTC. The J gene is TRBJ2-5, the V gene TRBV9; the D gene is possibly TRBD1 (6 bases). CDR1 and CDR2 (germline): SGDLS, YYNGEE. Trimming shortened V by 4 bases and J by 1 base, and 14 bases separated the two germline ends. The CDR3 sequence is 15 residues long. The complete variable domain, with remaining parts taken from reference TRBV9 and TRBJ2-5, reads DSGVTQTPKHLITATGQRVTLRCSPRSGDLSVYWYQQSLDQGLQFLIQYYNGEERAKGNILERFSAQQFPDLHSELNLSSLELGDSALYFCASSTYQGIQETQYFGPGTRLLVL.

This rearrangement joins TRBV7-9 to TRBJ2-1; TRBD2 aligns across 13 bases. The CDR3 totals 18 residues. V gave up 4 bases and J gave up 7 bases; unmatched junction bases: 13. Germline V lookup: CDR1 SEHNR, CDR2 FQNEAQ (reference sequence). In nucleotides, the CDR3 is TGTGCCAGCAGCTCCCCCTTAGGACTAGCGGGAGTGTGGAATGAGCAGTTCTTC. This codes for CASSSPLGLAGVWNEQFF.

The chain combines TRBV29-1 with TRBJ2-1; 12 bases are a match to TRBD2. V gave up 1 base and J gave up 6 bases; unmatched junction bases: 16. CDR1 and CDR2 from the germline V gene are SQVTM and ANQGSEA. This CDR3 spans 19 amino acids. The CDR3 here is CSVEVGTVTSGSGGNEQFF. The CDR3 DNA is TGCAGCGTTGAAGTCGGGACGGTGACTAGCGGGAGTGGGGGCAATGAGCAGTTCTTC.

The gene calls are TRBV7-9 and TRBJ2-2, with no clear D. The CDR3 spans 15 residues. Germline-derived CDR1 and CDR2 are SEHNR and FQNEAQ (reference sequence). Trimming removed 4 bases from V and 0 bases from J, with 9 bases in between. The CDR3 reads CASSSWTANTGELFF. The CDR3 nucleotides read TGTGCCAGCAGCTCCTGGACGGCGAACACCGGGGAGCTGTTTTTT.

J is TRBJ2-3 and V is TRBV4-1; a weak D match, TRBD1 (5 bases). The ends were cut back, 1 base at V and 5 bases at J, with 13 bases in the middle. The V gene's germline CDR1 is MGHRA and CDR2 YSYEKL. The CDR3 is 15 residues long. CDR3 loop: CASSQVQGLGDTQYF. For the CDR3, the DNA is TGCGCCAGCAGCCAAGTCCAGGGCCTCGGAGATACGCAGTATTTT.

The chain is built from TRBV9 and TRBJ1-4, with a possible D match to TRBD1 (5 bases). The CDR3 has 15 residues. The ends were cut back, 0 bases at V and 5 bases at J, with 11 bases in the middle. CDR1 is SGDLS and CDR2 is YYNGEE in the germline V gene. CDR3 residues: CASSVGWSGNEKLFF. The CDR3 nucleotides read TGTGCCAGCAGCGTAGGATGGTCAGGGAATGAAAAACTGTTTTTT.